This T cell receptor beta chain was observed in a study of blood T cell repertoires in COVID-19. Study information: COVID-19 samples from acute and convalescent phases originated in the United States, Italy and Spain. Sources were T cells, B-cell-depleted T cells, or PBMCs; the material itself was cDNA or gDNA.

Germline V CDR1 and CDR2: SEHNR, FQNEAQ (reference sequence). This CDR3 has 16 residues. The J segment lost 8 bases and the V segment lost 3 bases, leaving 12 bases of the junction unmatched. Methods used by the authors: It was from reference gene primer amplification that nucleated cell counts were estimated. Repertoires were generated with immunoSEQ multiplex PCR, while TCRdb's copy carries only in-frame clones and drops some. D and trimming come from the DNA, and the V and J calls and clone size come from that table. In the table there are fewer than 250,000 clones, 70% to 85% of which are singletons.

This TCR was sampled from a woman in her fifties or sixties with acute or convalescent COVID-19. V and J are TRBV7-9 and TRBJ2-4; TRBD2 matches at 8 bases. The sequenced sample was peripheral blood. CDR3 nucleotide sequence: TGTGCCAGCAGCTTTGTGGACGGGAGGGCCGCGGACATTCAGTACTTC. This gives the protein CASSFVDGRAADIQYF.